This record covers a single TCR beta chain. This sample was taken from a study of T-cell reconstitution after alpha-beta-depleted transplantation in children. TCRbeta library preparation incorporated unique molecular identifiers. MiXCR was run by TCRdb on the PCR reads, yielding one entry per CDR3 protein. The data contain about 360,000 distinct CDR3 sequences, roughly 15% of them singletons. Germline V gives CDR1 MNHEY, CDR2 SVGEGT. The V gene lost 2 bases and the J gene lost 7 bases, with 11 bases spanning the gap. The CDR3 extends over 14 amino acids. The clonotype comes from a human donor who donated a stem cell graft to a child with Fanconi anemia. This specimen was PBMCs, taken from the stem cell graft. V usage is TRBV6-2 or TRBV6-3 and J usage is TRBJ2-2; a weak D match, TRBD2 (5 bases). DNA of the CDR3: TGTGCCAGCAGTTACAGCCGGGGAAACGGGGAGCTGTTTTTT. This encodes CASSYSRGNGELFF.